Included here is one T cell receptor (beta chain) sequence, with context. The data were taken from a study of blood T cell repertoires in COVID-19. Study summary: Samples of COVID-19 (acute and convalescent) were obtained from the United States, Italy and Spain.

This CDR3 has 15 residues. Germline V gene data show CDR1 as SGDLS and CDR2 as YYNGEE. V was clipped by 1 base and J by 10 bases; unmatched bases: 8. TCRdb keeps only in-frame clones here, not all; method: immunoSEQ multiplex PCR. The table has under 80,000 clones, around 89% seen once. The source of this sequence is a man aged 65 to 85 with active or convalescent COVID-19. The sample comprised peripheral blood. This chain links TRBV9 with TRBJ2-1, with 10 bases aligning to TRBD2. The CDR3 nucleotides read TGTGCCAGCAGCGTATCTCTAGCGGGAGTTAGCGAGCAGTTCTTC. Translated, it gives CASSVSLAGVSEQFF.